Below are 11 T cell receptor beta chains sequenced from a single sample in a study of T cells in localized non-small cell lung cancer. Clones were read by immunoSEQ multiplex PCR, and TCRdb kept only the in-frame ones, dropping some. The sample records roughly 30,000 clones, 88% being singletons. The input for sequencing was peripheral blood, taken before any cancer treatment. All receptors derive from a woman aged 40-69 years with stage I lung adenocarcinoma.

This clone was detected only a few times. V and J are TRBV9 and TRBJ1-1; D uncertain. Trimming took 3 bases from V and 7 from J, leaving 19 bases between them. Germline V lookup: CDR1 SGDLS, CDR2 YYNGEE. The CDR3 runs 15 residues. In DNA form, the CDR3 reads TGTGCCAGCAGCGCTGATCTTGACCGTACGGGTGAAGCTTTCTTT. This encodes CASSADLDRTGEAFF.

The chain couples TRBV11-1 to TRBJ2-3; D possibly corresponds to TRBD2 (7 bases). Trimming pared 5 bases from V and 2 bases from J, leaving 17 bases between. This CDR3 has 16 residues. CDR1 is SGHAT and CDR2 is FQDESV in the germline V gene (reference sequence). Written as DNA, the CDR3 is TGTGCCAGCAGCAGAACACAGGGAGGGTACACAGATACGCAGTATTTT. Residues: CASSRTQGGYTDTQYF.

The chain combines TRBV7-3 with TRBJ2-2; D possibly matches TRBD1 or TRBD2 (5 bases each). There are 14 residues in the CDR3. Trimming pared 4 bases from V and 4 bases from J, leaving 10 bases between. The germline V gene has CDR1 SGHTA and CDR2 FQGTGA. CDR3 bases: TGTGCCAGCAGCTCCGGGACGGTCACCGGGGAGCTGTTTTTT. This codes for CASSSGTVTGELFF.

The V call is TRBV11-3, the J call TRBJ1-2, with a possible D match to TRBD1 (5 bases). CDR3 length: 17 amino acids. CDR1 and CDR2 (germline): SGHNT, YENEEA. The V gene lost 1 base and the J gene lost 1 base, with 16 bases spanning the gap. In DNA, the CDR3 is TGTGCCAGCAGCTTAGCGGGACCCGGACAACTTAACTATGGCTACACCTTC. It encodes CASSLAGPGQLNYGYTF.

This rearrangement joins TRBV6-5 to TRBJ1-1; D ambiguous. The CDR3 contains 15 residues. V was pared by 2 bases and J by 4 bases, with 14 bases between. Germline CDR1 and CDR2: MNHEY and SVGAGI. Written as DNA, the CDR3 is TGTGCCAGCAGTTACCCGGAGGGTTCTGTCACTGAAGCTTTCTTT. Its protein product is CASSYPEGSVTEAFF.

The CDR3 DNA reads TGTGCCAGCAGCCCGGACATGGACTCTGGAAACACCATATATTTT. This codes for CASSPDMDSGNTIYF. J is TRBJ1-3 and V is TRBV5-4, with a weak D call TRBD1 (5 bases). Trimming cost V 4 bases and J 0 bases, with 11 bases left between them. The CDR3 loop spans 15 amino acids. Germline V gene sequence: CDR1 SGHNT, CDR2 YYREEE (reference sequence).

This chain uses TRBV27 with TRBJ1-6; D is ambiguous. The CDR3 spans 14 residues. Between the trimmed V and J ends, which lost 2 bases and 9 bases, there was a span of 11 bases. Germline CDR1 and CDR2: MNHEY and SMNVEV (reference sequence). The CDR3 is CASSLIVGSSPLHF. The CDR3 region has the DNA TGTGCCAGCAGTTTAATCGTTGGTTCTTCACCCCTCCACTTT.

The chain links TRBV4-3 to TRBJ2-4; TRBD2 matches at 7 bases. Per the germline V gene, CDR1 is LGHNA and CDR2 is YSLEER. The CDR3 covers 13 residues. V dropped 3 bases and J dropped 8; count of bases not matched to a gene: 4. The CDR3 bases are TGCGCCAGCAGCCAGGGAGGGCGGGACATTCAGTACTTC. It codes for CASSQGGRDIQYF.

CDR3 loop: CASTPGGEGQFF. The CDR3 DNA sequence: TGTGCCAGCACCCCGGGAGGGGAGGGGCAGTTCTTC. V gene TRBV2 combines with J gene TRBJ2-1; 8 nucleotides agree with TRBD2. Looked up from germline, CDR1 is SNHLY and CDR2 is FYNNEI. J lost 12 bases, V lost 7 bases, and 8 bases had no gene match. The CDR3 totals 12 residues.

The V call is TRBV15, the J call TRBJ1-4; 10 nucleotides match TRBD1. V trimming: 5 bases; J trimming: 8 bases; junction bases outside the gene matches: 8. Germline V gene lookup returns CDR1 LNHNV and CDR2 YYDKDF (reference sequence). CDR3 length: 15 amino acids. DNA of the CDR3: TGTGCCACCAGCGTCCCCGGGACAGGGGAGGAAAAACTGTTTTTT. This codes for CATSVPGTGEEKLFF.

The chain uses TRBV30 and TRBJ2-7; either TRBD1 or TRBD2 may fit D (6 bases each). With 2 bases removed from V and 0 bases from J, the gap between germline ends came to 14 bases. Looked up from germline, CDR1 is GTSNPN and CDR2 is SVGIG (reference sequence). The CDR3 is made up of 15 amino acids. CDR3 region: CAWSFTRGLSYEQYF. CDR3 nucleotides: TGTGCCTGGAGTTTCACCAGGGGACTCTCCTACGAGCAGTACTTC.